Below, 25 T cell receptor beta chains from the same sample are listed, as sequenced in a study of blood T cell repertoires in COVID-19. Repertoires were generated with immunoSEQ multiplex PCR, while TCRdb's copy carries only in-frame clones and drops some. The sample has 350,000 or so clones; 88% are singletons. The sequencing sample was made of PBMCs or T cells enriched from blood (not recorded which). The receptor source for this set is a woman younger than 45 who had been exposed to COVID-19.

The chain recombines TRBV5-4 with TRBJ2-3; TRBD2 agrees at 10 bases. The CDR3 length is 18 residues. Germline V gene data show CDR1 as SGHNT and CDR2 as YYREEE (reference sequence). V was pared by 4 bases and J by 5 bases, with 16 bases of the junction left unmatched. In DNA form, the CDR3 reads TGTGCCAGCAGCAATATCCGACTTCTAGCGGGAGCGATAGATACGCAGTATTTT. Amino acids: CASSNIRLLAGAIDTQYF.

CDR3 sequence (DNA): TGTGCCAGCAGTTACTCCGCCGGCGGGTCCAAACTGTTTTTT. Its protein product is CASSYSAGGSKLFF. This chain uses TRBV6-5 with TRBJ1-4; D gene uncertain. The germline V gene has CDR1 MNHEY and CDR2 SVGAGI. The CDR3 contains 14 residues. V was clipped by 0 bases and J by 11 bases, with 13 bases between them.

This chain connects TRBV18 to TRBJ1-2; a weak D match, TRBD1 (6 bases). Trimming cost V 2 bases and J 3 bases, with 16 bases left between them. The CDR3 totals 16 residues. Germline V gives CDR1 KGHSH, CDR2 LQKENI. The CDR3 region is CASSPWRGALDYGYTF. The CDR3 bases are TGTGCCAGCTCACCATGGCGGGGGGCGCTCGACTATGGCTACACCTTC.

The V gene is TRBV12-3 or TRBV12-4, the J gene TRBJ2-1; D is perhaps TRBD2 (6 bases). The CDR3 loop spans 13 amino acids. V gave up 6 bases and J gave up 7 bases, with 13 bases separating them. The chain's CDR3 is CASSPLASNEQFF. The CDR3 bases are TGTGCCAGCAGCCCACTAGCATCGAATGAGCAGTTCTTC.

This sequence joins TRBV7-9 and TRBJ2-2; D remains unclear. V shed 0 bases and J shed 3 bases, with 14 bases lying between them. The CDR3 runs 17 residues. Per germline, CDR1 SEHNR and CDR2 FQNEAQ (reference sequence). DNA for the CDR3: TGTGCCAGCAGCTTAGCTCCCATCGACACCGACACCGGGGAGCTGTTTTTT. It codes for CASSLAPIDTDTGELFF.

The chain recombines TRBV5-1 with TRBJ2-3; 8 bases are a match to TRBD2. Germline lookup yields CDR1 SGHRS and CDR2 YFSETQ. V gave up 4 bases and J gave up 4 bases; unmatched junction bases: 11. The CDR3 contains 16 residues. This CDR3 is CASSIGAGEGADTQYF. The CDR3 DNA is TGCGCCAGCAGCATCGGAGCGGGAGAAGGCGCAGATACGCAGTATTTT. The full variable domain, with the rest looked up from reference TRBV5-1 and TRBJ2-3, is KAGVTQTPRYLIKTRGQQVTLSCSPISGHRSVSWYQQTPGQGLQFLFEYFSETQRNKGNFPGRFSGRQFSNSRSEMNVSTLELGDSALYLCASSIGAGEGADTQYFGPGTRLTVL.

The chain couples TRBV28 to TRBJ1-5; D gene ambiguous. The V end was cut by 2 bases, the J end by 6 bases, with 20 bases between. Germline CDR1 and CDR2: MDHEN and SYDVKM. The CDR3 loop spans 17 amino acids. The DNA of the CDR3 is TGTGCCAGCAGTTTAGTGCCGGGTATGAGGTTAGGTCAGCCCCAGCATTTT. Translation: CASSLVPGMRLGQPQHF.

This clone was picked up a small number of times. The chain recombines TRBV5-1 with TRBJ2-2, with a possible D match to TRBD1 (6 bases). The germline CDR1 and CDR2 sequences are SGHRS and YFSETQ. This CDR3 spans 16 amino acids. Trimming shortened V by 4 bases and J by 0 bases, and 13 bases separated the two germline ends. The CDR3 sequence is CASSPGHGANTGELFF. CDR3 sequence (DNA): TGCGCCAGCAGCCCGGGACACGGGGCGAACACCGGGGAGCTGTTTTTT.

The chain employs TRBV29-1 and TRBJ2-7; maybe TRBD1 (6 bases). There are 12 residues in the CDR3. Trimming took off 6 bases at V and 4 bases at J, with 13 bases between the two ends. In germline, CDR1 is SQVTM, CDR2 ANQGSEA. CDR3 sequence: CSVAPGTYEQYF. The CDR3 coding sequence is TGCAGCGTGGCTCCCGGGACATACGAGCAGTACTTC.

This clone was observed a handful of times. This rearrangement joins TRBV5-8 to TRBJ2-1, with D hard to call. Germline V gives CDR1 SGHTS, CDR2 YDEGEE. This CDR3 contains 14 residues. The germline V and J ends were trimmed by 1 base and 3 bases, with 8 bases remaining between them. The CDR3 region is CASSLFQNYNEQFF. The CDR3 nucleotides are TGTGCCAGCAGCTTGTTTCAGAACTACAATGAGCAGTTCTTC.

The V call is TRBV9, the J call TRBJ2-7, with 10 positions matching TRBD2. This CDR3 is 14 amino acids long. V was pared by 4 bases and J by 2 bases, with 3 bases of the junction left unmatched. Germline V gene lookup returns CDR1 SGDLS and CDR2 YYNGEE. The CDR3 sequence: CASSKREGPYEQYF. CDR3 in DNA: TGTGCCAGCAGCAAGCGGGAGGGCCCCTACGAGCAGTACTTC.

This clone was detected only once. This chain joins TRBV6-5 and TRBJ2-3, with unresolved D. CDR1 and CDR2 (germline): MNHEY, SVGAGI. V lost 6 bases and J lost 0, with 7 bases in between. This CDR3 has 13 residues. This CDR3 is CASRGLSTDTQYF. CDR3 sequence (DNA): TGTGCCAGCAGGGGCCTAAGCACAGATACGCAGTATTTT.

This chain joins TRBV27 and TRBJ2-6, with 9 bases matching TRBD1. The CDR3 has 16 residues. Per germline, CDR1 MNHEY and CDR2 SMNVEV (reference sequence). J lost 3 bases, V lost 5 bases, and 5 bases had no gene match. CDR3 bases: TGTGCCAGCAGTCTACAGGGGGCGGGTGGGGCCAACGTCCTGACTTTC. Translating it yields CASSLQGAGGANVLTF.

This clone was observed a single time. This rearrangement joins TRBV18 to TRBJ2-2, with D perhaps TRBD2 (6 bases). Germline V gene data show CDR1 as KGHSH and CDR2 as LQKENI. This CDR3 region has 15 residues. Trimming removed 5 bases from V and 4 bases from J, with 14 bases in between. The chain's CDR3 is CASSSTRPGTGELFF. CDR3 sequence (DNA): TGTGCCAGCTCATCGACTAGGCCTGGCACCGGGGAGCTGTTTTTT.

The genes are TRBV28 and TRBJ1-2; 9 bases align to TRBD1. J was trimmed by 10 bases and V by 5 bases; bases with no gene match: 11. The CDR3 contains 14 residues. The V gene's germline CDR1 is MDHEN and CDR2 SYDVKM. This CDR3 is CASSLTGTGPSYTF. In nucleotides, the CDR3 is TGTGCCAGCAGTCTAACAGGGACAGGGCCTTCCTACACCTTC.

The chain joins TRBV5-1 to TRBJ1-4; D gene uncertain. CDR1 is SGHRS, CDR2 YFSETQ, per germline. This CDR3 comprises 15 residues. The V and J ends lost 0 bases and 5 bases respectively, with 11 bases between them. In DNA, the CDR3 is TGCGCCAGCAGCTTGGCTAGGCAGTTAAATGAAAAACTGTTTTTT. Translated: CASSLARQLNEKLFF.

The chain links TRBV3-1 (or the pseudogene TRBV3-2) to TRBJ1-3; D gene uncertain. The CDR3 runs to 17 residues. Trimming removed 1 base at V and 1 base at J, with 14 bases between. Germline CDR1 and CDR2: LGHDT and YNNKEL (reference sequence). The CDR3 is CASSQAPARISGNTIYF. DNA of the CDR3: TGTGCCAGCAGCCAAGCCCCCGCGAGGATATCTGGAAACACCATATATTTT.

In this sample, this clone turned up a few times. V usage is TRBV25-1 and J usage is TRBJ2-5, with TRBD2 identical over 7 bases. The length of the CDR3 is 16 residues. V lost 5 bases, J lost 2 bases, and 11 bases stayed unmatched. CDR1 and CDR2 from the germline V gene are MGHDK and SYGVNS. Written as DNA, the CDR3 is TGTGCCAGCAGTCCCCACCTGGGGGAGGGACAAGAGACCCAGTACTTC. Protein: CASSPHLGEGQETQYF.

V is TRBV3-1 (or the pseudogene TRBV3-2) and J is TRBJ2-5; 10 bases are shared with TRBD2. Germline trimming cut 5 bases from V and 4 bases from J; bases unmatched to any gene: 7. The CDR3 is 15 amino acids. Per germline, CDR1 LGHDT and CDR2 YNNKEL (reference sequence). CDR3 nucleotides: TGTGCCAGCAGCTATCTAGCGGGAGTCCCAGAGACCCAGTACTTC. Its protein product is CASSYLAGVPETQYF.

The gene calls are TRBV6-5 and TRBJ2-4, with TRBD2 as a possible D gene (7 bases). With 4 bases removed from V and 4 bases from J, the gap between germline ends came to 11 bases. Germline CDR1 reads MNHEY; CDR2 reads SVGAGI. The CDR3 totals 14 residues. CDR3 in DNA: TGTGCCAGCAGTTGGGGGGGGCCAAAAAACATTCAGTACTTC. Encoded protein: CASSWGGPKNIQYF.

The rearrangement joins TRBV10-3 to TRBJ1-6; D is unclear. Per germline, CDR1 ENHRY and CDR2 SYGVKD. The CDR3 runs 13 residues. V dropped 9 bases and J dropped 0 bases, with 6 bases sitting between them. CDR3 protein: CAIAPSYNSPLHF. DNA for the CDR3: TGTGCCATAGCTCCCTCCTATAATTCACCCCTCCACTTT.

As DNA, the CDR3 is TGTGCCAGCAGTTCGATGACAGCCAACCTGGGGGAGCAGTACTTC. Its translation: CASSSMTANLGEQYF. The chain employs TRBV6-9 and TRBJ2-7; TRBD1 might be the D (5 bases). The germline CDR1 and CDR2 sequences are MNHGY and SVAAGI. V lost 4 bases, J lost 7 bases, and 20 bases lay in between. The CDR3 consists of 15 residues.

The chain employs TRBV28 and TRBJ1-2; 8 positions match TRBD1. There are 14 residues in the CDR3. The V gene end was trimmed by 10 bases and the J gene end by 4 bases; junction bases not matched to a gene: 11. Looked up from germline, CDR1 is MDHEN and CDR2 is SYDVKM. The chain's CDR3 is CATQSGQGGYGYTF. CDR3 sequence (DNA): TGTGCCACTCAATCAGGACAGGGTGGCTATGGCTACACCTTC.

The CDR3 coding sequence is TGCAGCGGACAGGGGTGGGGCACTGAAGCTTTCTTT. Its translation is CSGQGWGTEAFF. The chain is built from TRBV29-1 and TRBJ1-1; 8 bases fit TRBD1. This CDR3 region has 12 residues. Germline lookup yields CDR1 SQVTM and CDR2 ANQGSEA. Trimming took 7 bases from V and 4 from J; bases not matched to a gene: 5. Combining the CDR3 with reference TRBV29-1 and TRBJ1-1 gives the whole variable domain SAVISQKPSRDICQRGTSLTIQCQVDSQVTMMFWYRQQPGQSLTLIATANQGSEATYESGFVIDKFPISRPNLTFSTLTVSNMSPEDSSIYLCSGQGWGTEAFFGQGTRLTVV.

The V gene is TRBV5-1, the J gene TRBJ2-7; 16 bases match TRBD2. The V gene's germline CDR1 is SGHRS and CDR2 YFSETQ. CDR3 size: 17 residues. The V gene end was trimmed by 3 bases and the J gene end by 1 base; junction bases not matched to a gene: 4. CDR3 sequence (DNA): TGCGCCAGCAGCTGGGGACTAGCGGGAGGGCCTTCCTACGAGCAGTACTTC. As protein: CASSWGLAGGPSYEQYF.